The 6 T cell receptor beta chains below all came from one sample that was sequenced in a study of CD8+ T cells in alopecia areata. RNA extraction and reverse transcription yielded cDNA as sequencing template. Generated by immunoSEQ multiplex PCR, the TCRdb table keeps only in-frame clones and is missing some. The sample carries about 140,000 clones, around 83% recorded once. Noted treatment: oral pan-JAK inhibitor, 5-10 mg twice daily. This specimen was CD8+ T cells sorted from blood, taken at week 4, from a patient treated with tofacitinib. Receptor source: a human donor with alopecia areata.

This rearrangement joins TRBV27 to TRBJ2-4; D gene uncertain. Trimming took 7 bases from V and 0 from J, leaving 4 bases between them. Germline loops: CDR1 MNHEY, CDR2 SMNVEV (reference sequence). This CDR3 has 12 residues. CDR3 in amino acids: CASTGAKNIQYF. DNA for the CDR3: TGTGCCAGCACGGGAGCCAAAAACATTCAGTACTTC.

The chain joins TRBV10-2 to TRBJ2-2; either TRBD1 or TRBD2 may fit D (5 bases each). Germline CDR1 WSHSY, CDR2 SAAADI. The V end lost 7 bases, the J end lost 3 bases, and 15 bases lay between the germline ends. There are 15 residues in the CDR3. The CDR3 DNA reads as TGCGCCAGCATTGTGGGGGTGCTGGACACCGGGGAGCTGTTTTTT. Encoded protein: CASIVGVLDTGELFF.

The genes are TRBV9 and TRBJ2-7; D perhaps matches TRBD1 (6 bases). With 5 bases removed from V and 3 bases from J, the gap between germline ends came to 9 bases. CDR1 is SGDLS, CDR2 YYNGEE, per germline. The CDR3 is made up of 12 amino acids. The CDR3 nucleotides read TGTGCCAGCAGTAGACAGGACTACGAGCAGTACTTC. It is translated as CASSRQDYEQYF.

This clone was picked up a small number of times. V gene TRBV2 combines with J gene TRBJ2-7; 7 bases line up with TRBD1. Trimming cost V 6 bases and J 3 bases; bases outside gene matches: 2. The CDR3 sequence is 12 residues long. Germline V lookup: CDR1 SNHLY, CDR2 FYNNEI. The CDR3 loop is CASRGQNYEQYF. The CDR3 DNA follows: TGTGCCAGCAGGGGACAGAACTACGAGCAGTACTTC.

V gene TRBV7-9 combines with J gene TRBJ2-2; D is unresolved. From germline, CDR1 is SEHNR and CDR2 FQNEAQ (reference sequence). V was cut by 5 bases and J by 5 bases, with 9 bases left in between. The CDR3 has 13 amino acids. The CDR3 region is CASSPPETGELFF. DNA for the CDR3: TGTGCCAGCAGCCCCCCAGAGACCGGGGAGCTGTTTTTT.

The V call is TRBV21-1, the J call TRBJ1-5. TRBV21-1 is recorded as a pseudogene. This CDR3 spans 16 amino acids. The CDR3 bases are TGTGCCAGCAGCAAGAGACGGTCTTATAGCAATCAGCCCCAGCATTTT. Residues: CASSKRRSYSNQPQHF.